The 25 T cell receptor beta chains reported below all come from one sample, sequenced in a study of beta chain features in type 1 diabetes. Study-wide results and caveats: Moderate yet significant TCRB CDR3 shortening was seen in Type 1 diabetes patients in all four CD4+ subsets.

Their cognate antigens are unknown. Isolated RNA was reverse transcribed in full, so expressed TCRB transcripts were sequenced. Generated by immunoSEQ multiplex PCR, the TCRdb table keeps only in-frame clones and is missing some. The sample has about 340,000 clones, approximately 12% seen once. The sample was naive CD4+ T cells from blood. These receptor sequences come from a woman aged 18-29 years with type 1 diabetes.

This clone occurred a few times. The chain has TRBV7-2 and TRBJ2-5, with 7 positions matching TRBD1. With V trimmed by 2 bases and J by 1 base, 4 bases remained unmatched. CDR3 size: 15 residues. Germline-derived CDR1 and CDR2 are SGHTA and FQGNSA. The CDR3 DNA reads TGTGCCAGCAGCTTAAACCGGGACAGCCAAGAGACCCAGTACTTC. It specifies CASSLNRDSQETQYF.

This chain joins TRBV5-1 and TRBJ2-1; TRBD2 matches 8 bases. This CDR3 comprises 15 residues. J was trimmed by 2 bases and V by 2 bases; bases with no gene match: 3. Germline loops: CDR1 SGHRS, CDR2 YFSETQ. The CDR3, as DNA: TGCGCCAGCAGCTTACTAGCGGCTGCCTACAATGAGCAGTTCTTC. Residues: CASSLLAAAYNEQFF.

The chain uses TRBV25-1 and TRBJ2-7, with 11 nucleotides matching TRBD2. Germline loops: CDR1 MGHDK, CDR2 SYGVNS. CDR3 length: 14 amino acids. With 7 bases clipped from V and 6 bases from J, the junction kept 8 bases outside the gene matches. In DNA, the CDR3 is TGTGCCAGCACGCGAGGACTAGCGGGCTCCGAGCAGTACTTC. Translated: CASTRGLAGSEQYF.

The CDR3 DNA reads as TGTGCCAGCAGTGCATCAGGGGGCTCGGTCAATGAGCAGTTCTTC. It encodes CASSASGGSVNEQFF. V and J are TRBV2 and TRBJ2-1; 8 bases map to TRBD1. Trimming at V came to 4 bases and at J to 6 bases, leaving 8 bases not matched to a gene. The germline V gene has CDR1 SNHLY and CDR2 FYNNEI. The CDR3 runs to 15 residues.

This chain's CDR3 is CASQRQGRINEQFF. The DNA for the CDR3 is TGTGCCAGTCAGAGACAGGGGAGAATCAATGAGCAGTTCTTC. This rearrangement joins TRBV28 to TRBJ2-1; 8 nucleotides line up with TRBD1. The V segment lost 9 bases and the J segment 6 bases; nucleotides outside the gene matches: 10. CDR1 is MDHEN, CDR2 SYDVKM, per germline. CDR3 length: 14 residues.

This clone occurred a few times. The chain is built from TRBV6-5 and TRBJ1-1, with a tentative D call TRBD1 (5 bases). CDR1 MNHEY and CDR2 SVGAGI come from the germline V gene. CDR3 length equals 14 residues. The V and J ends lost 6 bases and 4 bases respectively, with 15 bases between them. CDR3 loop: CASRPGGSGTEAFF. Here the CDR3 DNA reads TGTGCCAGCAGGCCTGGGGGGTCGGGCACTGAAGCTTTCTTT.

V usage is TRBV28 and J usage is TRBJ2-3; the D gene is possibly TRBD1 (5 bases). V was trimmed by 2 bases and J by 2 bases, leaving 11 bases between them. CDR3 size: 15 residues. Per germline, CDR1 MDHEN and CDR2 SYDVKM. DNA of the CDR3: TGTGCCAGCAGTTTAGCATACAGGCTCACAGATACGCAGTATTTT. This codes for CASSLAYRLTDTQYF. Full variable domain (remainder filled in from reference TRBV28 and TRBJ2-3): DVKVTQSSRYLVKRTGEKVFLECVQDMDHENMFWYRQDPGLGLRLIYFSYDVKMKEKGDIPEGYSVSREKKERFSLILESASTNQTSMYLCASSLAYRLTDTQYFGPGTRLTVL.

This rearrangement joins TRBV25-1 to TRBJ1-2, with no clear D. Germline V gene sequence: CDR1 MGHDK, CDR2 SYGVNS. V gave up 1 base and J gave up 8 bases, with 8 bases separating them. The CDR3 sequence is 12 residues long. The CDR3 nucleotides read TGTGCCAGCAGTGAATTTAGAGGCGGCTACACCTTC. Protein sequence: CASSEFRGGYTF.

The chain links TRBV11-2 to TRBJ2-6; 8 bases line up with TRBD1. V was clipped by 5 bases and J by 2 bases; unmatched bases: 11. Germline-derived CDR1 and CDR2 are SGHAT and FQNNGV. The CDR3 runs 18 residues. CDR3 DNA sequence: TGTGCCAGCAGCCGACGACAGGGGAAGTCCCCTGGGGCCAACGTCCTGACTTTC. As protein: CASSRRQGKSPGANVLTF.

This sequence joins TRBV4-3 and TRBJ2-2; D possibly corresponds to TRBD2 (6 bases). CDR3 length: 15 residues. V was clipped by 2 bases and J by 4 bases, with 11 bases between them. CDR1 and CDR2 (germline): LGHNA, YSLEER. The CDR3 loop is CASSQNPGGTGELFF. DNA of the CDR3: TGCGCCAGCAGCCAAAACCCCGGGGGCACCGGGGAGCTGTTTTTT.

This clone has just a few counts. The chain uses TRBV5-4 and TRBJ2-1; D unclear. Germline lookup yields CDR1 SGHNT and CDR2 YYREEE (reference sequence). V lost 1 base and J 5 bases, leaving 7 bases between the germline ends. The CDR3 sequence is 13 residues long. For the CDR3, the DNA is TGTGCCAGCAGCTTGTTAGAGAACAATGAGCAGTTCTTC. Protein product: CASSLLENNEQFF.

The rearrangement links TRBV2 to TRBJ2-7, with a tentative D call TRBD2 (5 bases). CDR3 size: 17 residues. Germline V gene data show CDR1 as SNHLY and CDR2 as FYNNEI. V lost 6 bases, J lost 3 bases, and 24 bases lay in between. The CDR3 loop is CASRVPTKPGPLYEQYF. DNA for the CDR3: TGTGCCAGCAGGGTCCCGACTAAACCCGGGCCCCTCTACGAGCAGTACTTC.

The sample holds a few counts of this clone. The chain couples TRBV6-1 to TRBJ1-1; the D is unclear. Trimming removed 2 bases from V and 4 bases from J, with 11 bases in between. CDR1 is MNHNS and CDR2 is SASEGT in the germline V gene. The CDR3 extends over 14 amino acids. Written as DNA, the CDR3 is TGTGCCAGCAGTGAATGGCGGTTCTCCACTGAAGCTTTCTTT. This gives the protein CASSEWRFSTEAFF.

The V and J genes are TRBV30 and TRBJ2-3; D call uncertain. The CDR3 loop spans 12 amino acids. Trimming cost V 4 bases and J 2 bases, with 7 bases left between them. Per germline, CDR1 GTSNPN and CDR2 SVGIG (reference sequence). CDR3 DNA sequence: TGTGCCTGGAATAGAGACACAGATACGCAGTATTTT. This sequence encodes CAWNRDTDTQYF.

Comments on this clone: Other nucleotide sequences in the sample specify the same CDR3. Written as DNA, the CDR3 is TGTGCCAGTAGTATTGCTAGGGGGGAGCAGTTCTTC. Encoded protein: CASSIARGEQFF. The chain uses TRBV19 and TRBJ2-1; D perhaps matches TRBD1 (6 bases). V was pared by 3 bases and J by 10 bases, with 10 bases between. The CDR3 is 12 residues long. The V gene's germline CDR1 is LNHDA and CDR2 SQIVND (reference sequence).

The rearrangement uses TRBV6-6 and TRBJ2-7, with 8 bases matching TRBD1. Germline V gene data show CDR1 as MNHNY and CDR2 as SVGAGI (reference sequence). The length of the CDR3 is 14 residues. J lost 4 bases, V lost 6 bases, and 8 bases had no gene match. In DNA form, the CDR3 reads TGTGCCAGCAGCGACAGGGGAAGAGGGTACGAGCAGTACGTC. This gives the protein CASSDRGRGYEQYV.

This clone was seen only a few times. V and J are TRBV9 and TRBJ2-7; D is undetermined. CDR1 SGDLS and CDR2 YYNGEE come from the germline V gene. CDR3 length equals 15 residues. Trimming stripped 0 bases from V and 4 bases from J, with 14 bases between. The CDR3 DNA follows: TGTGCCAGCAGCGTAGTTTCTGGGCCCACATACGAGCAGTACTTC. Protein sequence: CASSVVSGPTYEQYF.

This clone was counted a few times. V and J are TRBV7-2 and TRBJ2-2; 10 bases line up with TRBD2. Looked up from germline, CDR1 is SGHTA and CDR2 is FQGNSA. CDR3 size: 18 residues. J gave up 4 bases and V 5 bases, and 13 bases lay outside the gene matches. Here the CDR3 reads CASSGSQREGLRTGELFF. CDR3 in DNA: TGTGCCAGCAGCGGCTCGCAGCGGGAGGGCCTTCGCACCGGGGAGCTGTTTTTT.

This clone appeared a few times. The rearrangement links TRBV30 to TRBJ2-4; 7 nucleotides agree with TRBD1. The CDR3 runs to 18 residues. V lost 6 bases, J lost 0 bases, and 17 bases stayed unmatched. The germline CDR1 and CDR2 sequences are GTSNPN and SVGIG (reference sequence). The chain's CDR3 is CACGCQGVQLQAKNIQYF. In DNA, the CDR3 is TGTGCCTGCGGCTGTCAGGGGGTCCAACTTCAAGCCAAAAACATTCAGTACTTC.

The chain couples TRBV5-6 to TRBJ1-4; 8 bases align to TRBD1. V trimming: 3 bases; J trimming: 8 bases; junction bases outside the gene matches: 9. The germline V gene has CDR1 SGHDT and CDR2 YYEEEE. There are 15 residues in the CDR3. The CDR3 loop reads CASSWDRQKNEKLFF. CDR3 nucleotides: TGTGCCAGCAGCTGGGACAGGCAGAAGAACGAAAAACTGTTTTTT.

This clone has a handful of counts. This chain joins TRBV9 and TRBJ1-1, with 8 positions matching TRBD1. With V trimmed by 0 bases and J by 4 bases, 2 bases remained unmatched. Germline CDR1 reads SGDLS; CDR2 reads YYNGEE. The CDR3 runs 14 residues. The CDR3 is CASSVEDRGTEAFF. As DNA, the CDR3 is TGTGCCAGCAGCGTAGAAGACAGGGGCACTGAAGCTTTCTTT.

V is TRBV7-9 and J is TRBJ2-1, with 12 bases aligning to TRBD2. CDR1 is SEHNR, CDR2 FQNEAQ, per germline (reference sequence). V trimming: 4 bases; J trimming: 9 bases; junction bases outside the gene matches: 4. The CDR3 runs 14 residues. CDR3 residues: CASSSGLAGTEQFF. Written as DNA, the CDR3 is TGTGCCAGCAGCTCCGGACTAGCGGGAACTGAGCAGTTCTTC.

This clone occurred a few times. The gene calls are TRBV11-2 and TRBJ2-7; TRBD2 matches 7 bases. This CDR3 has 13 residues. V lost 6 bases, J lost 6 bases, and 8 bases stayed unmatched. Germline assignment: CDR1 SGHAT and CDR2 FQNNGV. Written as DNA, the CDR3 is TGTGCCAGCAGTTCCGGACTAGATCGCGAGCAGTACGTC. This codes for CASSSGLDREQYV.

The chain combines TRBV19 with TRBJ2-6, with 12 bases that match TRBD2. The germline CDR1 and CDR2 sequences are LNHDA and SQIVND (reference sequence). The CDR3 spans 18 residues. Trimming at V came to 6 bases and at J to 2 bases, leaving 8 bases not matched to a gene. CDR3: CASSLLAGGPTGANVLTF. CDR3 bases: TGTGCCAGTAGCCTACTAGCGGGAGGTCCCACTGGGGCCAACGTCCTGACTTTC.

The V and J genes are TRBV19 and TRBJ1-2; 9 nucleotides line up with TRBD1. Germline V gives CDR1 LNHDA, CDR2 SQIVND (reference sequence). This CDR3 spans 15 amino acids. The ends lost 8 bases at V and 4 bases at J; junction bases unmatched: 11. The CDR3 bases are TGTGCCAGTTCTTCAGGGACAGGGACTCTCTATGGCTACACCTTC. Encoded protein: CASSSGTGTLYGYTF.